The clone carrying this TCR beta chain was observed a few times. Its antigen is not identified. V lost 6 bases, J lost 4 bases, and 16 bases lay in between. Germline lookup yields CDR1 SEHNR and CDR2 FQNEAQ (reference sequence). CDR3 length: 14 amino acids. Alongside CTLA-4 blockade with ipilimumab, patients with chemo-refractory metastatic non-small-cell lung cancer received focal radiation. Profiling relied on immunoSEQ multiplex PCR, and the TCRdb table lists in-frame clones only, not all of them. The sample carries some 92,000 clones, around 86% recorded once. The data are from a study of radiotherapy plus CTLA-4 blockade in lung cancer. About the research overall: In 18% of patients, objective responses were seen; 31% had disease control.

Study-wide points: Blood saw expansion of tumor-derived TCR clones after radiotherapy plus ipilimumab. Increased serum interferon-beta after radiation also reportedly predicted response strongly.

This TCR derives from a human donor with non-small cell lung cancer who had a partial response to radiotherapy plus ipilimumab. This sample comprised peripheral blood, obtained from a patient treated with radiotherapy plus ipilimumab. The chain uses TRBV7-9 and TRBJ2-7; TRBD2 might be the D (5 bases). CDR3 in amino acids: CASRKGVGGYEQYF. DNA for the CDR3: TGTGCCAGCAGGAAGGGAGTAGGCGGGTACGAGCAGTACTTC.